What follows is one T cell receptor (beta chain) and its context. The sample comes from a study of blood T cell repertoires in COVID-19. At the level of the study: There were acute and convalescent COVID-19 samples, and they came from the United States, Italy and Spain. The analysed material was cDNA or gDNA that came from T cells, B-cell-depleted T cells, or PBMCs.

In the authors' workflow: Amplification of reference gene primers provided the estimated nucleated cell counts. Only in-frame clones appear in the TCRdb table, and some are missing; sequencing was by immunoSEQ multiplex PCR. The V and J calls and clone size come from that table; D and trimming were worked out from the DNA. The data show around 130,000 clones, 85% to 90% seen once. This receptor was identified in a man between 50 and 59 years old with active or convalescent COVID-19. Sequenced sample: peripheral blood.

CDR3 sequence: CASSLFGRGGLEFRSNEQFF. CDR3 in DNA: TGTGCCAGCAGCCTCTTCGGGCGGGGGGGCTTGGAGTTTCGTTCCAATGAGCAGTTCTTC. The chain has TRBV6-2 or TRBV6-3 and TRBJ2-1; 9 bases are a match to TRBD2. This CDR3 has 20 amino acids. Germline loops: CDR1 MNHEY, CDR2 SVGEGT. With V trimmed by 6 bases and J by 6 bases, 24 bases remained unmatched.